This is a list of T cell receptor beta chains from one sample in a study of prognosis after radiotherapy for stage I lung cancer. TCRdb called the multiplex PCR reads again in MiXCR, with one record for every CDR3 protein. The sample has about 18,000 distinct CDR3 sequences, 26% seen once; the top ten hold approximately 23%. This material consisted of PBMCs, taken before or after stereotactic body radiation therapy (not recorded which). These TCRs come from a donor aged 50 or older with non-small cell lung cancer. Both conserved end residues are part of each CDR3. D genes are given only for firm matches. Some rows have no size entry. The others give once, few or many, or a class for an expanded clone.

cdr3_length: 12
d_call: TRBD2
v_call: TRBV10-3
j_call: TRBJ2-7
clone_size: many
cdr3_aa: CAHGLDPYEQYF
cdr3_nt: TGTGCCCACGGACTAGATCCCTACGAGCAGTACTTC

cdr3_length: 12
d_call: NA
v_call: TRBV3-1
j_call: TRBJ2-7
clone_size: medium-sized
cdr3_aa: CASSDLTYEQYF
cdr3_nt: TGTGCCAGCAGCGACCTCACCTACGAGCAGTACTTC

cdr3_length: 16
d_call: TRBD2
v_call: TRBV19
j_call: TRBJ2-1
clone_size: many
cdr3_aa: CASSIWATSGDNEQFF
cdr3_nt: TGTGCCAGTAGTATTTGGGCGACTAGCGGGGACAATGAGCAGTTCTTC

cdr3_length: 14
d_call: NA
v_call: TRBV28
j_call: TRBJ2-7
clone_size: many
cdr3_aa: CASSFAESPYEQYF
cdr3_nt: TGTGCCAGCAGTTTTGCGGAGAGTCCCTACGAGCAGTACTTC

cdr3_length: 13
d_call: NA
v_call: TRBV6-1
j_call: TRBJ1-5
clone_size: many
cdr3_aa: CASSEADVQPQHF
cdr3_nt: TGTGCCAGCAGTGAAGCGGATGTACAACCCCAGCATTTT

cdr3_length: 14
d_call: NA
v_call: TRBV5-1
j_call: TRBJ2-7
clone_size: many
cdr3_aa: CASSSDTNSYEQYF
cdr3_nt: TGCGCCAGCAGCTCGGACACCAACTCCTACGAGCAGTACTTC

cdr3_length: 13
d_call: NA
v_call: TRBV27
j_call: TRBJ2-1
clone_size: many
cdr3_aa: CASSQAGGNEQFF
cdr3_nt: TGTGCCAGCAGTCAAGCAGGGGGGAATGAGCAGTTCTTC

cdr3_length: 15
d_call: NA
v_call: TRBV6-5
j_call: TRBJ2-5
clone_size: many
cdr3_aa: CASSFTVAGRETQYF
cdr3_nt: TGTGCCAGCAGTTTTACAGTGGCAGGGCGGGAGACCCAGTACTTC

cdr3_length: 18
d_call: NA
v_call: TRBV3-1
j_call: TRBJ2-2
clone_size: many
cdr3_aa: CASSTTAAGGGNTGELFF
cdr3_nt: TGTGCCAGCAGCACAACTGCTGCAGGGGGAGGGAACACCGGGGAGCTGTTTTTT

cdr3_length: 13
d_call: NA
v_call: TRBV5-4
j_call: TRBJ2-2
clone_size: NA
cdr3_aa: CASSFGGTGELFF
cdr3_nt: TGTGCCAGCAGCTTCGGTGGGACCGGGGAGCTGTTTTTT

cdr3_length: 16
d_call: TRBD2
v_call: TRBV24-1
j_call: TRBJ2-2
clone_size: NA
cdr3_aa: CATGYGLAGLTGELFF
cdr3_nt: TGTGCCACCGGTTATGGACTAGCGGGACTTACCGGGGAGCTGTTTTTT

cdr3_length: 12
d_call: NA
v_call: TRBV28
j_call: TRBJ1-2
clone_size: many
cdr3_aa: CASSPVNYGYTF
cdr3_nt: TGTGCCAGCAGTCCAGTTAACTATGGCTACACCTTC

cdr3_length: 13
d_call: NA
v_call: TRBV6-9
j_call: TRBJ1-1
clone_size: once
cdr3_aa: CSSSYGYWTEAFF
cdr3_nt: TGTTCCAGCAGTTACGGGTATTGGACTGAAGCTTTCTTT

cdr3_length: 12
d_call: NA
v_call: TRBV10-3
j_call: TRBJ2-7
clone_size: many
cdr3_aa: CAIRGTLGEQYF
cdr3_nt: TGTGCCATCAGGGGGACCCTGGGCGAGCAGTACTTC

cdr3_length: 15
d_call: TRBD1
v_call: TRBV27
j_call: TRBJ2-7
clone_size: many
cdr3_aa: CASRQPGTGLYEQYF
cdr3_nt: TGTGCCAGCAGACAGCCCGGGACAGGGCTTTACGAGCAGTACTTC

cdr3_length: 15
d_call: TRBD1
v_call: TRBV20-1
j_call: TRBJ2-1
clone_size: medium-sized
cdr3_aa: CSATTGESSYNEQFF
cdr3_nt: TGCAGTGCCACCACAGGGGAAAGCTCCTACAATGAGCAGTTCTTC

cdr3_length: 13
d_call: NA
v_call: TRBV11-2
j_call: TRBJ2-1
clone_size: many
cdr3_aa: CASSSLGYNEQFF
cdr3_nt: TGTGCCAGCAGCTCCCTCGGGTACAATGAGCAGTTCTTC

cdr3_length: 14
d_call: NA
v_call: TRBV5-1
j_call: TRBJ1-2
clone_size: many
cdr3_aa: CASGLLQGTYGYTF
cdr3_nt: TGCGCCAGCGGACTTCTACAGGGAACCTATGGCTACACCTTC

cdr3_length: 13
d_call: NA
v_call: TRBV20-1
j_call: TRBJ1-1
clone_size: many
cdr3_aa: CSARGEINTEAFF
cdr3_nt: TGCAGTGCTAGAGGGGAAATCAACACTGAAGCTTTCTTT

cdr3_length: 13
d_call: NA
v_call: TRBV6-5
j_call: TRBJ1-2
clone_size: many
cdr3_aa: CASSYMGRGGYTF
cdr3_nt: TGTGCCAGCAGTTATATGGGGAGAGGTGGCTACACCTTC

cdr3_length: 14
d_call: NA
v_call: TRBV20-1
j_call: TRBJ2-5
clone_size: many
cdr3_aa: CSAREVVDQETQYF
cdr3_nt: TGCAGTGCTAGAGAGGTTGTCGACCAAGAGACCCAGTACTTC

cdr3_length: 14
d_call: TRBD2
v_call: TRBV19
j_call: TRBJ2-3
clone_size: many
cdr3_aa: CASSPSSGSDTQYF
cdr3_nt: TGTGCCAGTAGCCCATCTAGCGGGAGCGATACGCAGTATTTT

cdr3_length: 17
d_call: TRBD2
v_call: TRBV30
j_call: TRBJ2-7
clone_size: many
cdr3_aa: CAWSVYLLTGGSYEQYF
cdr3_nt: TGTGCCTGGAGCGTATACCTCCTAACGGGGGGTTCCTACGAGCAGTACTTC

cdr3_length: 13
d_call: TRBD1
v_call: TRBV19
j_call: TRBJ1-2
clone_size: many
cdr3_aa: CASSDRGFYGYTF
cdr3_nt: TGTGCCAGTTCCGACAGGGGGTTCTATGGCTACACCTTC

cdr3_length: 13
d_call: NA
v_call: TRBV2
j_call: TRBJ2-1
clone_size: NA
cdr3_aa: CAGTDQLAADQFF
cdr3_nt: TGTGCCGGCACCGACCAACTAGCTGCTGATCAGTTCTTC

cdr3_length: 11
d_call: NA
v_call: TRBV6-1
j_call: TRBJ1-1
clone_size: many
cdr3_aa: CASSRWTEAFF
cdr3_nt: TGTGCCAGCAGTCGGTGGACTGAAGCTTTCTTT

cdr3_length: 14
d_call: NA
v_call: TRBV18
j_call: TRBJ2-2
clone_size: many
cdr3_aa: CASSLGQPTGELFF
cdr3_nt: TGTGCCAGCTCACTCGGACAGCCTACCGGGGAGCTGTTTTTT

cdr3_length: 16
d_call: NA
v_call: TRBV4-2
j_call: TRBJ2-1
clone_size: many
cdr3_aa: CASSQVRGGAYNEQFF
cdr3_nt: TGTGCCAGCAGCCAAGTCAGGGGGGGAGCCTACAATGAGCAGTTCTTC

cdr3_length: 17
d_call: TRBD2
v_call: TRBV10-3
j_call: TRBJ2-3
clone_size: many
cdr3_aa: CAIKPGLAGVRTDTQYF
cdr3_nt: TGTGCCATCAAACCGGGACTAGCGGGAGTAAGGACAGATACGCAGTATTTT

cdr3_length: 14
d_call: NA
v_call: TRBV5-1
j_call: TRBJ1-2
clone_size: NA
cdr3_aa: CASSRGMENYGYTF
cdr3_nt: TGTGCCAGCAGCCGGGGCATGGAAAACTATGGCTACACCTTC